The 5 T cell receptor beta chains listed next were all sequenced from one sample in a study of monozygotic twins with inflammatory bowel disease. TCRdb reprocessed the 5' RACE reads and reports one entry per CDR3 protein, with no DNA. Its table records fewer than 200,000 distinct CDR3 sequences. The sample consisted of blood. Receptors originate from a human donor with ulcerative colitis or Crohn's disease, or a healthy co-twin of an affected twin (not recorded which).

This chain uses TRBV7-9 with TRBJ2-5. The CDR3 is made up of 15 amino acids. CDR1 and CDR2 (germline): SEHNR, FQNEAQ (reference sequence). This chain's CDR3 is CASSTTFISQETQYF.

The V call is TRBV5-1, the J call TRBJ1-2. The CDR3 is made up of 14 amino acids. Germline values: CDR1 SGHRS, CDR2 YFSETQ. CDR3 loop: CASSLEARDYGYTF.

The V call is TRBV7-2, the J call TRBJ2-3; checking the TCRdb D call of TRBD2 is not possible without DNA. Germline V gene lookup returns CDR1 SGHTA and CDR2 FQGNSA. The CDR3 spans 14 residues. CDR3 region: CASSHSGSTDTQYF.

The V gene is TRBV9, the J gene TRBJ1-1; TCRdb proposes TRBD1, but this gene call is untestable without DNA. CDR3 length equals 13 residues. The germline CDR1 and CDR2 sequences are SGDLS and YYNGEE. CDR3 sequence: CASSVAGDTEAFF.

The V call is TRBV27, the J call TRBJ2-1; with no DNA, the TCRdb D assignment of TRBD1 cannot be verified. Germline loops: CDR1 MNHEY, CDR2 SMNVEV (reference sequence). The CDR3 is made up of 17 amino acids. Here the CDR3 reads CASRGREGGQPYNEQFF.